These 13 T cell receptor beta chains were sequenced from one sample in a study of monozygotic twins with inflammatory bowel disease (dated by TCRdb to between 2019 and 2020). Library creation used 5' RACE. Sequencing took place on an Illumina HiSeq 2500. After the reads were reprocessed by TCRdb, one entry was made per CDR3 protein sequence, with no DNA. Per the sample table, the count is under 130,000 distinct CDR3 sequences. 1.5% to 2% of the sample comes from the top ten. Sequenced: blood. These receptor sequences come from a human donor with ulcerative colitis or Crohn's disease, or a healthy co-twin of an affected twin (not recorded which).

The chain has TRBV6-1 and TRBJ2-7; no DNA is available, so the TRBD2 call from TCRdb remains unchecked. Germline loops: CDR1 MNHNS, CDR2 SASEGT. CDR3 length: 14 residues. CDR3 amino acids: CASSSIQRVNEQYF.

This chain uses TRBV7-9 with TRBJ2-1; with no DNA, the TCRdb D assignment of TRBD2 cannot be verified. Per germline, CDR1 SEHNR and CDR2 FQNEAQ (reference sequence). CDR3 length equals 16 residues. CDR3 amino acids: CASSPWRLADLNEQFF.

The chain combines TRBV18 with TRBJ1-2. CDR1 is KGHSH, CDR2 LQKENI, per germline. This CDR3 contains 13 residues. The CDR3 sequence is CASSPSQDYGYTF. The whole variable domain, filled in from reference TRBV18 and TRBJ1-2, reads NAGVMQNPRHLVRRRGQEARLRCSPMKGHSHVYWYRQLPEEGLKFMVYLQKENIIDESGMPKERFSAEFPKEGPSILRIQQVVRGDSAAYFCASSPSQDYGYTFGSGTRLTVV.

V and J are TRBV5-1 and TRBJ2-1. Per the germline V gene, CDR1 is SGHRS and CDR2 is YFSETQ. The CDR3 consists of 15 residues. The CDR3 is CASSLEADSYNEQFF.

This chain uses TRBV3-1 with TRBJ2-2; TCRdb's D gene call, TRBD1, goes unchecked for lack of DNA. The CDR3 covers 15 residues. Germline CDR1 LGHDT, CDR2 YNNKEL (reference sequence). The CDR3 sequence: CASSHRGTNTGELFF.

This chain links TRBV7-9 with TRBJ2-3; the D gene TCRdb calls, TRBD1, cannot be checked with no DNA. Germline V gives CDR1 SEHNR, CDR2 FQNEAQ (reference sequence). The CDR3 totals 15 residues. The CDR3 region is CASSPWGSSTDTQYF.

CDR3 residues: CSVEQSRDRVATEAFF. This chain uses TRBV29-1 with TRBJ1-1; TCRdb selects TRBD1, and the lack of DNA leaves this call unchecked. The CDR3 loop spans 16 amino acids. CDR1 is SQVTM and CDR2 is ANQGSEA in the germline V gene.

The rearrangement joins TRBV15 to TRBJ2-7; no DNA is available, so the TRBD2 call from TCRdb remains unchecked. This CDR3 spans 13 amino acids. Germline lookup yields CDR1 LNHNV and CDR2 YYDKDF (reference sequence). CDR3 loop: CATSREISDEQYF. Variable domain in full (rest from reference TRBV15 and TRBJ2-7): DAMVIQNPRYQVTQFGKPVTLSCSQTLNHNVMYWYQQKSSQAPKLLFHYYDKDFNNEADTPDNFQSRRPNTSFCFLDIRSPGLGDTAMYLCATSREISDEQYFGPGTRLTVT.

The CDR3 reads CASGNHGGGGQSSYEQYF. This sequence joins TRBV21-1 and TRBJ2-7; TCRdb designates TRBD2, a call that cannot be tested without DNA. TRBV21-1 is reported as a pseudogene. The CDR3 runs to 18 residues.

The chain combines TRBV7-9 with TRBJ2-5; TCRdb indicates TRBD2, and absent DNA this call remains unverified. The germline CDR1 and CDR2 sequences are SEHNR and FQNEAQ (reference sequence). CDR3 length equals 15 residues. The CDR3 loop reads CASSKGPERGETQYF.

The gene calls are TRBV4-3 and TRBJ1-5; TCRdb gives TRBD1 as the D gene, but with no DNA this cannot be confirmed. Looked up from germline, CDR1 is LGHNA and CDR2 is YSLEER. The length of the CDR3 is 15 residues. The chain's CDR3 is CASSQEGQANQPQHF.

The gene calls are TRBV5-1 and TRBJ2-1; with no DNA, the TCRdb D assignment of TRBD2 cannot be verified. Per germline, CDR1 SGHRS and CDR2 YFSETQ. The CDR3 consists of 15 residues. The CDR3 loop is CASTPQRTSRGEQFF.

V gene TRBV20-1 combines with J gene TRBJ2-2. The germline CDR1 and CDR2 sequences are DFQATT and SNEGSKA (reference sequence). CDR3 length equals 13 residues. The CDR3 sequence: CSATRPNTGELFF.